The 8 T cell receptor beta chains reported below all come from one sample, sequenced in a study of Ad26.COV2.S vaccination and SARS-CoV-2 variants. Libraries were prepared by immunoSEQ multiplex PCR; TCRdb keeps only in-frame clonotypes and omits some of them. This sample has 330,000 or so clones, with almost 90% found just once. The treatment is: around 19 received Ad26.COV2.S at low or high dose, single or two shots; roughly five received placebo; per-sample allocation not given. The investigators took samples on day 63 after the first vaccine or placebo injection. The sample consisted of peripheral blood, taken in a trial of Ad26.COV2.S vaccine versus placebo. The source is a person aged 18-65 years who received the Ad26.COV2.S COVID-19 vaccine or a placebo.

Points on this clone: A junction boundary mismatches the germline segment, possibly from a read error. The chain recombines TRBV11-3 with TRBJ2-1; TRBD1 matches at 8 bases. The CDR3 loop spans 16 amino acids. Germline CDR1 is SGHNT and CDR2 is YENEEA. The CDR3 sequence is CASSLDGQGPYNEQFF. DNA for the CDR3: TGTGCCAGCAGCCTAGACGGACAGGGCCCCTACAATGAGCAGTTCTTC.

The rearrangement links TRBV19 to TRBJ1-1; D remains ambiguous. V was clipped by 8 bases and J by 1 base, with 8 bases between them. CDR1 is LNHDA, CDR2 SQIVND, per germline (reference sequence). This CDR3 spans 12 amino acids. CDR3 sequence reads: CASPVSNTEAFF. The CDR3 nucleotides are TGTGCCAGTCCGGTTTCGAACACTGAAGCTTTCTTT.

This clone was detected only a few times. The chain couples TRBV3-1 (or the pseudogene TRBV3-2) to TRBJ2-7; D not certain. V gave up 0 bases and J gave up 2 bases, with 8 bases separating them. CDR3 length: 14 residues. Germline lookup yields CDR1 LGHDT and CDR2 YNNKEL (reference sequence). This chain's CDR3 is CASSQDKFAYEQYF. The CDR3 DNA reads TGTGCCAGCAGCCAAGATAAATTCGCCTACGAGCAGTACTTC.

V is TRBV6-5 and J is TRBJ2-7; D remains unclear. V lost 7 bases to trimming and J lost 3 bases, with 13 bases between them. The CDR3 runs to 13 residues. The germline gives CDR1 MNHEY, CDR2 SVGAGI. CDR3 bases: TGTGCCAGCACCATTGGACCAGACTACGAGCAGTACGTC. Protein: CASTIGPDYEQYV.

This clone was observed once. The chain joins TRBV25-1 to TRBJ2-5; 10 bases are a match to TRBD2. V shed 4 bases, J shed 3 bases, and the junction held 8 bases outside the gene matches. Germline V gives CDR1 MGHDK, CDR2 SYGVNS. The CDR3 is 16 amino acids. The CDR3 sequence is CASSATLLAGKETQYF. CDR3 nucleotides: TGTGCCAGCAGTGCCACCCTACTAGCGGGAAAAGAGACCCAGTACTTC.

The V call is TRBV12-3 or TRBV12-4, the J call TRBJ1-4; no definite D call. Trimming stripped 6 bases from V and 8 bases from J, with 13 bases between. This CDR3 comprises 13 residues. The CDR3 sequence: CASRTAGHEKLFF. Written as DNA, the CDR3 is TGTGCCAGCAGAACGGCGGGTCACGAAAAACTGTTTTTT.

This rearrangement joins TRBV4-1 to TRBJ1-1; tentative D call: TRBD1 (6 bases). Trimming stripped 0 bases from V and 5 bases from J, with 13 bases between. The germline gives CDR1 MGHRA, CDR2 YSYEKL. This CDR3 comprises 15 residues. This CDR3 reads CASSQDQGPTTEAFF. CDR3 bases: TGCGCCAGCAGCCAAGATCAGGGGCCCACGACTGAAGCTTTCTTT.

CDR3 sequence (DNA): TGTGCCAGCAGCTTAAAGGCACAAAGCCTCACAGATACGCAGTATTTT. Encoded protein: CASSLKAQSLTDTQYF. The chain carries TRBV11-3 and TRBJ2-3; D remains ambiguous. Trimming removed 2 bases from V and 2 bases from J, with 14 bases in between. The V gene's germline CDR1 is SGHNT and CDR2 YENEEA. This CDR3 contains 16 residues.